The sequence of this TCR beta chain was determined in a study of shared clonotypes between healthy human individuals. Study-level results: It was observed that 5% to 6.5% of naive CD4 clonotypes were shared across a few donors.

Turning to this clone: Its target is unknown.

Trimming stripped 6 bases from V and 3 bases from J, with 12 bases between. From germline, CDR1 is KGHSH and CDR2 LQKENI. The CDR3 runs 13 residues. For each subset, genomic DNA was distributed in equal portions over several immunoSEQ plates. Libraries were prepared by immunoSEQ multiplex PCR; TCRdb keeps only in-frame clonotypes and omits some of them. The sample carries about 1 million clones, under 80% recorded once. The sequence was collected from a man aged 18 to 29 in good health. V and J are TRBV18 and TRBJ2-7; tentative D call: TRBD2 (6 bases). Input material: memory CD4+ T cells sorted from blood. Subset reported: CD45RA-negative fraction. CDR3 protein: CASSGLPGYEQYF. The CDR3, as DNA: TGTGCCAGCTCGGGACTCCCGGGCTACGAGCAGTACTTC.